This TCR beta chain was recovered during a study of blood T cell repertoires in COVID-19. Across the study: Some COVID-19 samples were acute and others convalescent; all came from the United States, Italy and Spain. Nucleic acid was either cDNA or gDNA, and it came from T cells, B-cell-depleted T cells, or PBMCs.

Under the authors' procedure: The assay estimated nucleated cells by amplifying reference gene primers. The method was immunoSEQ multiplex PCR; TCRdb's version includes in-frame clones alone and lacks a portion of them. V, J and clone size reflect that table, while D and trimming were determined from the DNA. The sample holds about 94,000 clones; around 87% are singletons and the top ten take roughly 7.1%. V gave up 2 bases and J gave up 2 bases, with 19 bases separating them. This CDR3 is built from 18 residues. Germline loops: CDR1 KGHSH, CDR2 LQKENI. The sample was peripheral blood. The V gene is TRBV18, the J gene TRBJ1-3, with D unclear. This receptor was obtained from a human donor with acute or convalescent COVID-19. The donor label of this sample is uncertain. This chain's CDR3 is CASSPAPSRAGAGNTIYF. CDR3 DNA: TGTGCCAGCTCACCAGCCCCCTCAAGGGCGGGCGCTGGAAACACCATATATTTT.